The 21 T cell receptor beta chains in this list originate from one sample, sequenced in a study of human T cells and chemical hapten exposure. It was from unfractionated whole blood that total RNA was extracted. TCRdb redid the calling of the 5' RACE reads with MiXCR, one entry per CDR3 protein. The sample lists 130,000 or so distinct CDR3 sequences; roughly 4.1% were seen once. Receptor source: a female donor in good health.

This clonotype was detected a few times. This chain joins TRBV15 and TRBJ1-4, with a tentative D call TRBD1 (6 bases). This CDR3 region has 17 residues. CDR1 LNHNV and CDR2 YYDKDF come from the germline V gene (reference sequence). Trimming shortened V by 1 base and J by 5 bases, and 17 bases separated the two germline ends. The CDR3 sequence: CATSRAIFTGLNEKLFF. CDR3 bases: TGTGCCACCAGCAGAGCCATCTTTACAGGGCTCAATGAAAAACTGTTTTTT.

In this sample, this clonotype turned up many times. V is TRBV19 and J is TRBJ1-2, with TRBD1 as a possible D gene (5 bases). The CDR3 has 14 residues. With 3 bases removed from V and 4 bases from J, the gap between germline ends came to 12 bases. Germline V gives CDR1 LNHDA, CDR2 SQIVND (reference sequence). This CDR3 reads CASSIGGTGYGYTF. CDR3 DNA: TGTGCCAGTAGTATTGGGGGAACGGGCTATGGCTACACCTTC. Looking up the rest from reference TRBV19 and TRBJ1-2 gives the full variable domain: DGGITQSPKYLFRKEGQNVTLSCEQNLNHDAMYWYRQDPGQGLRLIYYSQIVNDFQKGDIAEGYSVSREKKESFPLTVTSAQKNPTAFYLCASSIGGTGYGYTFGSGTRLTVV.

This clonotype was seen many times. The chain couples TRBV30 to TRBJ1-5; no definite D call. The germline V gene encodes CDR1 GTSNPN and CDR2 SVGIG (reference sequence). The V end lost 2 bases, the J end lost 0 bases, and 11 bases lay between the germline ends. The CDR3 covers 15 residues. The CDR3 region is CAWSTGSLSNQPQHF. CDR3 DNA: TGTGCCTGGAGTACGGGATCCCTTAGCAATCAGCCCCAGCATTTT.

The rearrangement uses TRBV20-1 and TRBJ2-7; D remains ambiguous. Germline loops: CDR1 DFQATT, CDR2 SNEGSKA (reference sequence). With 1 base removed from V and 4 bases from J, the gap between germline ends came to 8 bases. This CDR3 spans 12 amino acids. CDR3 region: CSARVLEYEQYF. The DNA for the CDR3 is TGCAGTGCTAGAGTGTTAGAGTACGAGCAGTACTTC.

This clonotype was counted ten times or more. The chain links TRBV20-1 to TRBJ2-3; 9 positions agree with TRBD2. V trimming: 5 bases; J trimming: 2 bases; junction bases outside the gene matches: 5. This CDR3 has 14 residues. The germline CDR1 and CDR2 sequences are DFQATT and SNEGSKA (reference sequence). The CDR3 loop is CSALLAGLTDTQYF. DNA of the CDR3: TGCAGTGCTCTGCTAGCGGGGCTCACAGATACGCAGTATTTT.

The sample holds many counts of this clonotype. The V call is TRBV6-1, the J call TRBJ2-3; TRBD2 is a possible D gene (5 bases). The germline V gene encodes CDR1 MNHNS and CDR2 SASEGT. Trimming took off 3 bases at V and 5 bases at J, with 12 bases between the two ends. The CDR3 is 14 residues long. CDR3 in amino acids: CASSDVVAQDTQYF. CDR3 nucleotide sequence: TGTGCCAGCAGTGACGTGGTAGCGCAAGATACGCAGTATTTT.

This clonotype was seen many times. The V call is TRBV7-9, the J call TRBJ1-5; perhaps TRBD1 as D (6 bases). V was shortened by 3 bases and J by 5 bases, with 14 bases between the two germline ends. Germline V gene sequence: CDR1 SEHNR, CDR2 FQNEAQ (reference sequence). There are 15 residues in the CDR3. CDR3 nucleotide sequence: TGTGCCAGCAGCTTGACGGGGGCGGGTGATCAGCCCCAGCATTTT. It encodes CASSLTGAGDQPQHF.

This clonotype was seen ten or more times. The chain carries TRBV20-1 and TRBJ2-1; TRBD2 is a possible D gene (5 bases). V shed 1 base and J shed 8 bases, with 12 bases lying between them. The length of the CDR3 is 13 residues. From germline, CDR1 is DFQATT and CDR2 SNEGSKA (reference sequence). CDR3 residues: CSARATRYDEQFF. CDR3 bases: TGCAGTGCTAGAGCTACTAGGTATGATGAGCAGTTCTTC.

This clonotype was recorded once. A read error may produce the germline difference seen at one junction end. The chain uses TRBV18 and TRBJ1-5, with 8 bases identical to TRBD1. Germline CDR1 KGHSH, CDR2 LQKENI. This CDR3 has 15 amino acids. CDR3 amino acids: CASSPQTGGGQPQRF. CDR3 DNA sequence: TGTGCCAGCTCACCACAAACAGGGGGAGGCCAGCCCCAGCGTTTT. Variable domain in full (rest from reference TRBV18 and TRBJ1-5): NAGVMQNPRHLVRRRGQEARLRCSPMKGHSHVYWYRQLPEEGLKFMVYLQKENIIDESGMPKERFSAEFPKEGPSILRIQQVVRGDSAAYFCASSPQTGGGQPQRFGDGTRLSIL.

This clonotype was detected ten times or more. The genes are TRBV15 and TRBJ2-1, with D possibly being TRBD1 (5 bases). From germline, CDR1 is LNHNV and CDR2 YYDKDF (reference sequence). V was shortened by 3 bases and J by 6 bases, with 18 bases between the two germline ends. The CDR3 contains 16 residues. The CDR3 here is CATSRVGRANRNEQFF. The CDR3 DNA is TGTGCCACCAGCAGGGTAGGCAGGGCTAACCGCAATGAGCAGTTCTTC.

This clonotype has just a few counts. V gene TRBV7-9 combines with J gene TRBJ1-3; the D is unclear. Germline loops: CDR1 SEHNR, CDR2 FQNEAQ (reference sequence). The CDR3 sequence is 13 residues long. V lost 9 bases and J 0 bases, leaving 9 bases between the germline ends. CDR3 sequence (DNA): TGTGCCAGTGAACCGAGCTCTGGAAACACCATATATTTT. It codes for CASEPSSGNTIYF.

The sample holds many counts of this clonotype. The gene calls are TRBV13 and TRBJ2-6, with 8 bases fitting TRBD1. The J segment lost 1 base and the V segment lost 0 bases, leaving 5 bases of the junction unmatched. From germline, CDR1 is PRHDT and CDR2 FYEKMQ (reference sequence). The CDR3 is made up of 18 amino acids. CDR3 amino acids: CASSLGGRGLSGANVLTF. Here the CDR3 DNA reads TGTGCCAGCAGCTTAGGGGGCAGGGGGCTATCTGGGGCCAACGTCCTGACTTTC.

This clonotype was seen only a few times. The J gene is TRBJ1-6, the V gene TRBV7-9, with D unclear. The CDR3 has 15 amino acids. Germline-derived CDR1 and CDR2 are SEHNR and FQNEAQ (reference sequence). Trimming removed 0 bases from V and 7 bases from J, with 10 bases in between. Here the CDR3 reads CASSLASGSNSPLHF. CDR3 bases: TGTGCCAGCAGCTTAGCTTCAGGATCCAATTCACCCCTCCACTTT.

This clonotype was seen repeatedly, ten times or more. The CDR3 loop is CASSQDRDSRNYGYTF. The DNA for the CDR3 is TGCGCCAGCAGCCAGGACAGGGACAGTCGGAACTATGGCTACACCTTC. The genes are TRBV4-3 and TRBJ1-2; 8 positions agree with TRBD1. The germline V gene has CDR1 LGHNA and CDR2 YSLEER. Losses at the gene ends were 3 bases for V and 2 bases for J; bases not matched to a gene: 8. There are 16 residues in the CDR3.

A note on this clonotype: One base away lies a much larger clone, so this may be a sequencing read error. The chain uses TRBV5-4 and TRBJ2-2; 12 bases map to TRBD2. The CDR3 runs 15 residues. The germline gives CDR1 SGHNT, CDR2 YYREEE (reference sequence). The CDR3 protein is CASTRLAGDTGERFF. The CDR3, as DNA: TGTGCCAGCACCAGACTAGCGGGGGACACCGGGGAGCGGTTTTTT. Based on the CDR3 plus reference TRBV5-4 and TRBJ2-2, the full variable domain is ETGVTQSPTHLIKTRGQQVTLRCSSQSGHNTVSWYQQALGQGPQFIFQYYREEENGRGNFPPRFSGLQFPNYSSELNVNALELDDSALYLCASTRLAGDTGERFFGEGSRLTVL.

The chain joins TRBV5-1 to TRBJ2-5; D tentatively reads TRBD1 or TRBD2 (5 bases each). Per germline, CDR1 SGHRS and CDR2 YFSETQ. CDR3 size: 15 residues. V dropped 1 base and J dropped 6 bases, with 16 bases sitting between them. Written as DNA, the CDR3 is TGCGCCAGCAGCTTGAGTCAGGGCTGGGGGAAGACCCAGTACTTC. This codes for CASSLSQGWGKTQYF.

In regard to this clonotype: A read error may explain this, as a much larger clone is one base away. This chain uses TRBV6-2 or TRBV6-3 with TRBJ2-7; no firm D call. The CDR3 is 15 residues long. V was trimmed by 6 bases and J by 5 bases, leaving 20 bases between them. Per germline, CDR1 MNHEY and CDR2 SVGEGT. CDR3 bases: TGTGCCAGCAGGGATTCGGGCTTGAGCACCGACGAGCAGTACTTC. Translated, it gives CASRDSGLSTDEQYF.

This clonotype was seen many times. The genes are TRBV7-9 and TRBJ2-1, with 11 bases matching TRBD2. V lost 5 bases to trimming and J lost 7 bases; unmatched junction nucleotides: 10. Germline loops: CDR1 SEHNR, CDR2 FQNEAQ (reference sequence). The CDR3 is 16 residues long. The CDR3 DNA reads TGTGCCAGCAGCCCAACGACTAGCGGGGCCCTAAATGAGCAGTTCTTC. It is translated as CASSPTTSGALNEQFF.

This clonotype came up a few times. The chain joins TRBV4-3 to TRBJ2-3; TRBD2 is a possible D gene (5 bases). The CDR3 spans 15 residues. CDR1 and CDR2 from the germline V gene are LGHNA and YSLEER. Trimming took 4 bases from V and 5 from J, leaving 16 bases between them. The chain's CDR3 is CASSPAGAWGDTQYF. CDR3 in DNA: TGCGCCAGCAGCCCTGCGGGTGCTTGGGGAGATACGCAGTATTTT.

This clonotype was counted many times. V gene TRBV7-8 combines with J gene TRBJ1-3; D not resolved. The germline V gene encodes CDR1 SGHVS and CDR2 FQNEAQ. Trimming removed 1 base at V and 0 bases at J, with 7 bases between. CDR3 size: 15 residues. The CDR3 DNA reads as TGTGCCAGCAGCTTAGGCGCCAACTCTGGAAACACCATATATTTT. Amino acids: CASSLGANSGNTIYF.

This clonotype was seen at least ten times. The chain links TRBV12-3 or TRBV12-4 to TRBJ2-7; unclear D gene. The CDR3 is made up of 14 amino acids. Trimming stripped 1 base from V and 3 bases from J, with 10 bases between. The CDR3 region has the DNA TGTGCCAGCAGTTTAGTAGGCAAACTCTACGAGCAGTACTTC. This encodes CASSLVGKLYEQYF.